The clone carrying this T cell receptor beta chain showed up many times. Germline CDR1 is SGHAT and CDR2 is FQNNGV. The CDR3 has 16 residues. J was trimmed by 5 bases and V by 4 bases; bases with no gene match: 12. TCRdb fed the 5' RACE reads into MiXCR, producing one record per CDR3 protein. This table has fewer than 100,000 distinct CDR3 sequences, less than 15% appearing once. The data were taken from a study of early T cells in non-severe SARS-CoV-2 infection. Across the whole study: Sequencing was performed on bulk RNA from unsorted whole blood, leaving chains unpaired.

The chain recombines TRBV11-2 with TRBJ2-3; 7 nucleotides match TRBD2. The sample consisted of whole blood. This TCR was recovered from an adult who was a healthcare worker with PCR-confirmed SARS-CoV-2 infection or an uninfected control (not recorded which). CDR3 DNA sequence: TGTGCCAGCAGCTCCCTACAGAGGGAGGGCCTAGATACGCAGTATTTT. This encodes CASSSLQREGLDTQYF.